The clone carrying this T cell receptor beta chain has more than one count but fewer than ten. These data belong to a study of T cells in Graves' hyperthyroidism and ophthalmopathy. RNA transcripts yielded amplified TCR beta CDR3 regions. A set of HTBI primers served as the primers for a first-round RT-PCR of the TCR CDR3. TCRdb passed the multiplex PCR reads through MiXCR, listing each CDR3 protein once. The data show about 640,000 distinct CDR3 sequences, around 20% seen once. Trimming stripped 0 bases from V and 0 bases from J, with 0 bases between. Germline assignment: CDR1 GTSNPN and CDR2 SVGIG (reference sequence). CDR3 length: 13 amino acids.

Sequencing was performed on blood. V gene TRBV30 combines with J gene TRBJ1-6; D unclear. This receptor was taken from a man aged 30-40 years with Graves' ophthalmopathy. CDR3: CAWSVSYNSPLHF. Written as DNA, the CDR3 is TGTGCCTGGAGTGTCTCCTATAATTCACCCCTCCACTTT.